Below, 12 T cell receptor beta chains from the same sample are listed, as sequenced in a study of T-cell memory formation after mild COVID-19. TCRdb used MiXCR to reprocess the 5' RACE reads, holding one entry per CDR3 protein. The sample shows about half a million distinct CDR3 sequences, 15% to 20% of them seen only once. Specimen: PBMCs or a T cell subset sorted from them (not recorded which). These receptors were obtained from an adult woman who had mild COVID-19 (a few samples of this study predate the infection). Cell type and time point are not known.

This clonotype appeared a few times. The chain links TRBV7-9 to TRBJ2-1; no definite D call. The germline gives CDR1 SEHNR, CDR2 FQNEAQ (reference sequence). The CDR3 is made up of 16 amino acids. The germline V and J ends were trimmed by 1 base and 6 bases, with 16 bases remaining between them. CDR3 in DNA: TGTGCCAGCAGCTTAGTAGACCCAGCGTTGGGCAATGAGCAGTTCTTC. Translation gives CASSLVDPALGNEQFF.

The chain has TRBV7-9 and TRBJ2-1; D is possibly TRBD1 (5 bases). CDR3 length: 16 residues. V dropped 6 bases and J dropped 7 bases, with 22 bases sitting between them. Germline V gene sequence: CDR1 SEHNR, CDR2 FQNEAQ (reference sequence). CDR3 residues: CASSWVPAGQLNEQFF. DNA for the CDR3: TGTGCCAGCAGTTGGGTCCCCGCAGGGCAACTAAATGAGCAGTTCTTC.

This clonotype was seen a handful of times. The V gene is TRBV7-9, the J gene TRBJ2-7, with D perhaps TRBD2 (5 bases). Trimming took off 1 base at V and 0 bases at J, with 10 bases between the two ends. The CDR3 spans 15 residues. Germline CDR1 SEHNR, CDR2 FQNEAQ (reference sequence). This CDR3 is CASSLEGSVSYEQYF. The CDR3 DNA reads TGTGCCAGCAGCTTAGAAGGGAGCGTCTCCTACGAGCAGTACTTC.

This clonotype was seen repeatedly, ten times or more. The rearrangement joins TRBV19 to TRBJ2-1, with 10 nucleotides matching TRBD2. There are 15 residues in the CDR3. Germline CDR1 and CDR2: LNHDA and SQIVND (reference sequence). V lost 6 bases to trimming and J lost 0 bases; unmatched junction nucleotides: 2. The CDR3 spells CASSRTSGSYNEQFF. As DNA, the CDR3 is TGTGCCAGTAGCCGGACTAGCGGCTCCTACAATGAGCAGTTCTTC.

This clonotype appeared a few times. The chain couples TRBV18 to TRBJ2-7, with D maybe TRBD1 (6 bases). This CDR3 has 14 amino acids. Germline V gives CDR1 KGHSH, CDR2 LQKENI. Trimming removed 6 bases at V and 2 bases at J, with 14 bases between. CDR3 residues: CASSQQTGPYEQYF. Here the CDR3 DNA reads TGTGCCAGCTCGCAACAGACAGGCCCCTACGAGCAGTACTTC.

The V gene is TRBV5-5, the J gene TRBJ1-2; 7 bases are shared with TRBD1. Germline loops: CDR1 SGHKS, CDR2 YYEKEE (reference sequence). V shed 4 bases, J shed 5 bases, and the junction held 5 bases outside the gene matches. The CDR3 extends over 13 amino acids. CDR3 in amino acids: CASSARQGYGYTF. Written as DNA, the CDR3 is TGTGCCAGCAGCGCCCGACAGGGATATGGCTACACCTTC.

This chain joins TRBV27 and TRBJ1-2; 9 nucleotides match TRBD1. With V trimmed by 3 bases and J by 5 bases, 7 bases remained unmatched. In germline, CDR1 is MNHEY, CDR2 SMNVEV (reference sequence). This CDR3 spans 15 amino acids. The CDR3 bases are TGTGCCAGCAGTTTCGGGGGGACAGGGAGATATGGCTACACCTTC. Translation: CASSFGGTGRYGYTF.

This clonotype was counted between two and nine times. CDR3 bases: TGTGCCAGTAGTATCTACTTAAGGAACTATGGCTACACCTTC. This gives the protein CASSIYLRNYGYTF. The chain combines TRBV19 with TRBJ1-2; D remains unclear. Germline V CDR1 and CDR2: LNHDA, SQIVND (reference sequence). CDR3 length equals 14 residues. The V end lost 3 bases, the J end lost 2 bases, and 10 bases lay between the germline ends.

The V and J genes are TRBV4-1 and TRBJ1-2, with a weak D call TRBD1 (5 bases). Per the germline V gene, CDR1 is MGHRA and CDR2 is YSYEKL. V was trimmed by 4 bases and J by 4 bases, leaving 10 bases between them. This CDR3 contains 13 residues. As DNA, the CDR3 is TGCGCCAGCAGCCGAGGGGAGCCCTATGGCTACACCTTC. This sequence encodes CASSRGEPYGYTF.

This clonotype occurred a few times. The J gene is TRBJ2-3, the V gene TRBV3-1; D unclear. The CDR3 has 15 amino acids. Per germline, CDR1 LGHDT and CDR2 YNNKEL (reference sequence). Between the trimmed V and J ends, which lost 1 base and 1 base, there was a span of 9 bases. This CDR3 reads CASSQGLRGTDTQYF. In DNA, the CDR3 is TGTGCCAGCAGCCAAGGATTAAGGGGCACAGATACGCAGTATTTT.

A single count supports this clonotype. CDR3 in DNA: TGTGCCAGCAGTTCTGACTGGACAGGGATCGATGGCTACACCTTC. Its protein is CASSSDWTGIDGYTF. This sequence joins TRBV6-5 and TRBJ1-2; 8 bases are a match to TRBD1. Trimming removed 4 bases from V and 6 bases from J; junction bases left unmatched: 10. The CDR3 covers 15 residues. Germline CDR1 reads MNHEY; CDR2 reads SVGAGI.

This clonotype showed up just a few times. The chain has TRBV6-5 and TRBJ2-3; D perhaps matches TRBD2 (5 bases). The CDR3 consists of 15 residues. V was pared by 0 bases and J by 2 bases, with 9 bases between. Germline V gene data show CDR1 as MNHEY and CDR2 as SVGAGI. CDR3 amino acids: CASSYSLATTDTQYF. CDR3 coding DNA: TGTGCCAGCAGTTACTCCCTAGCTACCACAGATACGCAGTATTTT.